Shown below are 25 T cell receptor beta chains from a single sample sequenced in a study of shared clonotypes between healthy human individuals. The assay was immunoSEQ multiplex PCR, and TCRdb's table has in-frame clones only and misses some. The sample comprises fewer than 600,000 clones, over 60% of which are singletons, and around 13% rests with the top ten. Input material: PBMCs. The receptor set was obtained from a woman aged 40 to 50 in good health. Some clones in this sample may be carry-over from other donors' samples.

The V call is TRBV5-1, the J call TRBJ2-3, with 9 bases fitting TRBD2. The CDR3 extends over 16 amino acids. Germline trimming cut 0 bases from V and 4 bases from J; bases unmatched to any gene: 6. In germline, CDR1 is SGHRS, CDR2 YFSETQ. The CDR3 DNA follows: TGCGCCAGCAGCTTGGCCATAGCGGGAGCCGCAGATACGCAGTATTTT. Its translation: CASSLAIAGAADTQYF.

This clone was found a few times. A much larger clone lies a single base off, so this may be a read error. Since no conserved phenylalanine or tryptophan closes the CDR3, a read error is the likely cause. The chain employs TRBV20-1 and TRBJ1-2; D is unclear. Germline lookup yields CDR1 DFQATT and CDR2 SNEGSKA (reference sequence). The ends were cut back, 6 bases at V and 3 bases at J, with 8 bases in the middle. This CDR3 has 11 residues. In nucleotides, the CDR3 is TGCAGTGCCCGGAAGGACTATGGCTACACCCTC. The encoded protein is CSARKDYGYTL.

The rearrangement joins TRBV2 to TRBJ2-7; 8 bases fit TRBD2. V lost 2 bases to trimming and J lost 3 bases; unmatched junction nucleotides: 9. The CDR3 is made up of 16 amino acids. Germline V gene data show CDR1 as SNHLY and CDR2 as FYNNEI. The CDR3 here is CASSESSDSGIYEQYF. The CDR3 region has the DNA TGTGCCAGCAGTGAATCCTCGGATAGCGGGATCTACGAGCAGTACTTC.

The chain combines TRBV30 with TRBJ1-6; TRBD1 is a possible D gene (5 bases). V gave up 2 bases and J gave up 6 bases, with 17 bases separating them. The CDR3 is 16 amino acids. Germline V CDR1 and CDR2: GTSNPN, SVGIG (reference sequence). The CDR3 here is CAWSRPERGLNSPLHF. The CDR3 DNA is TGTGCCTGGAGTAGGCCTGAGCGGGGACTTAATTCACCCCTCCACTTT.

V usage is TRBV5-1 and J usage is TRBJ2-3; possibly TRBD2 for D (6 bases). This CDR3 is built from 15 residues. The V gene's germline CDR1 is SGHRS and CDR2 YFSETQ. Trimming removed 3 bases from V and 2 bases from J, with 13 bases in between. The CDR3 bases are TGCGCCAGCAGCTCGGGGACTGCGCTCACAGATACGCAGTATTTT. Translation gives CASSSGTALTDTQYF. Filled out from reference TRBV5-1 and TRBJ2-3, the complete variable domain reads KAGVTQTPRYLIKTRGQQVTLSCSPISGHRSVSWYQQTPGQGLQFLFEYFSETQRNKGNFPGRFSGRQFSNSRSEMNVSTLELGDSALYLCASSSGTALTDTQYFGPGTRLTVL.

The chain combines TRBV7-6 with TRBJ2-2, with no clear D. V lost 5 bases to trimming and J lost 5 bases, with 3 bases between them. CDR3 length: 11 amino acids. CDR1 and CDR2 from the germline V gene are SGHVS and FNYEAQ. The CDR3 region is CASSKTGELFF. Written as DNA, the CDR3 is TGTGCCAGCAGCAAGACCGGGGAGCTGTTTTTT.

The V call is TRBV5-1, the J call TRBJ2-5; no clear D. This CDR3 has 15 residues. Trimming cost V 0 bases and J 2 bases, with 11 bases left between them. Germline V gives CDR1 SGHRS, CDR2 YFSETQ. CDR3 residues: CASSLAYGLQETQYF. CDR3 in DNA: TGCGCCAGCAGCTTGGCCTATGGGTTACAAGAGACCCAGTACTTC.

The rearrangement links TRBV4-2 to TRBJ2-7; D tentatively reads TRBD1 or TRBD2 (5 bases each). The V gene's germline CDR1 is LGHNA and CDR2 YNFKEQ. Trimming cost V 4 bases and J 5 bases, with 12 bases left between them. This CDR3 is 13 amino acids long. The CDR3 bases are TGTGCCAGCAGCCGCGACCGGGGCAACGAGCAGTACTTC. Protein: CASSRDRGNEQYF.

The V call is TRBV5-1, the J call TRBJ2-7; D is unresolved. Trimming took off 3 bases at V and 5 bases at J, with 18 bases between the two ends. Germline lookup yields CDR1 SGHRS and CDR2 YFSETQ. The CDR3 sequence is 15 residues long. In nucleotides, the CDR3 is TGCGCCAGCAGCTCGTTCTCTCGGGTTGGGAACGAGCAGTACTTC. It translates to CASSSFSRVGNEQYF.

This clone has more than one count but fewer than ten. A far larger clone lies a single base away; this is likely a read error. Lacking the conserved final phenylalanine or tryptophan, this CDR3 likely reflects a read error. CDR3 sequence (DNA): TGTGCCAGCAGCGACCCAACAGCTAACTATGGCTACACCTCC. This gives the protein CASSDPTANYGYTS. The chain couples TRBV9 to TRBJ1-2; D call uncertain. There are 14 residues in the CDR3. Germline assignment: CDR1 SGDLS and CDR2 YYNGEE. V was trimmed by 3 bases and J by 0 bases, leaving 9 bases between them.

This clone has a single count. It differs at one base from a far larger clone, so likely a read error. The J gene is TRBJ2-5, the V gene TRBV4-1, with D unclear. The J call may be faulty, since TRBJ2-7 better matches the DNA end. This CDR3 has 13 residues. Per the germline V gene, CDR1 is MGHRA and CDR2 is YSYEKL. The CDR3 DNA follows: TGCGCCAGCAGCCCTGCGGTACCCTACGAGCAGTACTTC. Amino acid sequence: CASSPAVPYEQYF.

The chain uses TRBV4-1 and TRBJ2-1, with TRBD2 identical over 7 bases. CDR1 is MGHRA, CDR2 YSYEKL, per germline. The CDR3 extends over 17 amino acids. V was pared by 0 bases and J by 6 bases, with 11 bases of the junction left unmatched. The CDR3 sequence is CASSQDLAGVYGNEQFF. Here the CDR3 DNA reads TGCGCCAGCAGCCAAGATTTGGCGGGAGTTTATGGCAATGAGCAGTTCTTC.

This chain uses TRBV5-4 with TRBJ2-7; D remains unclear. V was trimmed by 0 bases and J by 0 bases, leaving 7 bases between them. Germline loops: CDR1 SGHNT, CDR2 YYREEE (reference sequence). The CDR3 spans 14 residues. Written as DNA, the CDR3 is TGTGCCAGCAGCTTGGGACGCGCCTCCTACGAGCAGTACTTC. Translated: CASSLGRASYEQYF.

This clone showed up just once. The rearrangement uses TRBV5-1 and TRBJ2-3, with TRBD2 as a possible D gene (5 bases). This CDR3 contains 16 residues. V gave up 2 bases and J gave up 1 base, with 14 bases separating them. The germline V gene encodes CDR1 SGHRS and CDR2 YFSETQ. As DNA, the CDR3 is TGCGCCAGCAGCTTAGGTGCGGGCACAGGCACAGATACGCAGTATTTT. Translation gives CASSLGAGTGTDTQYF.

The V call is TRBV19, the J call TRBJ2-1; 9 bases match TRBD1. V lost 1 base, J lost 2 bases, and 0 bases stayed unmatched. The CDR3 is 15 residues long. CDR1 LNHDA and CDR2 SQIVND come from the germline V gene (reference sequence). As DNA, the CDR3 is TGTGCCAGTAGTATAGGGACAGGGGCCTACAATGAGCAGTTCTTC. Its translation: CASSIGTGAYNEQFF.

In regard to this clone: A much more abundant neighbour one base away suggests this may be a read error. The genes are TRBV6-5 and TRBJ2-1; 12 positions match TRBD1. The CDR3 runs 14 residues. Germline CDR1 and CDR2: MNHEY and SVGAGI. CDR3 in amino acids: CAGSTGTGGGLAFF. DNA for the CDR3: TGTGCCGGCAGTACCGGGACAGGGGGCGGCTTAGCGTTCTTC.

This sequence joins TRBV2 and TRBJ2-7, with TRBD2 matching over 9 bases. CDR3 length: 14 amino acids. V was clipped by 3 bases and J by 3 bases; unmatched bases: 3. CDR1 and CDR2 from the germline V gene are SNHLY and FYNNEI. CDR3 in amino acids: CASSDQRGVYEQYF. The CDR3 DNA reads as TGTGCCAGCAGTGACCAGCGGGGGGTCTACGAGCAGTACTTC.

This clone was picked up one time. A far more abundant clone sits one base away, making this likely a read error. The CDR3 reads CACTRASYNEQLF. Here the CDR3 DNA reads TGTGCCTGTACAAGGGCTAGTTACAATGAGCAGCTCTTC. V and J are TRBV30 and TRBJ2-1; no reliable D call. This CDR3 comprises 13 residues. Germline values: CDR1 GTSNPN, CDR2 SVGIG (reference sequence). The whole variable domain, filled in from reference TRBV30 and TRBJ2-1, reads SQTIHQWPATLVQPVGSPLSLECTVEGTSNPNLYWYRQAAGRGLQLLFYSVGIGQISSEVPQNLSASRPQDRQFILSSKKLLLSDSGFYLCACTRASYNEQLFGPGTRLTVL.

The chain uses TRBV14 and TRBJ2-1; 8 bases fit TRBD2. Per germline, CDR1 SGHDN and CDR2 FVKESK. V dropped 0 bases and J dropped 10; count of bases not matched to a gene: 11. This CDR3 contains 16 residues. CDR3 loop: CASSQDGQRGFWEQFF. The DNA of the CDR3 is TGTGCCAGCAGCCAAGATGGTCAGCGGGGGTTCTGGGAGCAGTTCTTC.

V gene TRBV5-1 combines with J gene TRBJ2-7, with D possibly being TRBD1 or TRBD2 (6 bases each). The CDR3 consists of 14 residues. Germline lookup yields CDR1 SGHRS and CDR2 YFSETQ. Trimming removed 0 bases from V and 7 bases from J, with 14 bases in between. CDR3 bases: TGCGCCAGCAGCTTGGAAGGGGGGCCGAGGGAGCAGTACTTC. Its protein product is CASSLEGGPREQYF.

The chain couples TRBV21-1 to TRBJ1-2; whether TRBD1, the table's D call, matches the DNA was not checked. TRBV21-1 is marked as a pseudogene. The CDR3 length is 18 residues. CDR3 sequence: CASSQTGLPSREHYGYTF. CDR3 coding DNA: TGTGCCAGCAGCCAGACAGGTCTACCCTCCAGGGAGCACTATGGCTACACCTTC.

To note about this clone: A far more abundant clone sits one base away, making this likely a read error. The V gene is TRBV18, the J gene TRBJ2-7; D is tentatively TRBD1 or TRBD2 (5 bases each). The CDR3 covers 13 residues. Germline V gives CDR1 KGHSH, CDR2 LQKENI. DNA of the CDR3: TGTGCCAGCCCACCGATGACAGAGGGCGAGCAGTACTTC. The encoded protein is CASPPMTEGEQYF.

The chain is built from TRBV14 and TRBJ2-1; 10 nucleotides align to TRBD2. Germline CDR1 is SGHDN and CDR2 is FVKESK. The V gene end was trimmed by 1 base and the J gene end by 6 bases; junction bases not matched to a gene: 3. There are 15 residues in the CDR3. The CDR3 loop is CASSQALAGVNEQFF. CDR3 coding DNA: TGTGCCAGCAGCCAAGCGCTAGCGGGAGTCAATGAGCAGTTCTTC.

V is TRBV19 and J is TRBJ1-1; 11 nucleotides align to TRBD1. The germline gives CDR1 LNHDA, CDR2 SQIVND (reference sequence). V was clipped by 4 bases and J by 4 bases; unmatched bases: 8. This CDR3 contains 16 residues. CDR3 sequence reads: CASSKTRTGGCTEAFF. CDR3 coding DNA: TGTGCCAGTAGTAAAACCCGGACAGGGGGCTGCACTGAAGCTTTCTTT.

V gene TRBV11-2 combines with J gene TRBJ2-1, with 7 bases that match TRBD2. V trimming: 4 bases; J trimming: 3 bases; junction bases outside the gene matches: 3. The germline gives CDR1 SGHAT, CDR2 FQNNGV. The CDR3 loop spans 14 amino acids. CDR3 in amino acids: CASSWSSGYNEQFF. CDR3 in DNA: TGTGCCAGCAGCTGGTCTAGCGGCTACAATGAGCAGTTCTTC.